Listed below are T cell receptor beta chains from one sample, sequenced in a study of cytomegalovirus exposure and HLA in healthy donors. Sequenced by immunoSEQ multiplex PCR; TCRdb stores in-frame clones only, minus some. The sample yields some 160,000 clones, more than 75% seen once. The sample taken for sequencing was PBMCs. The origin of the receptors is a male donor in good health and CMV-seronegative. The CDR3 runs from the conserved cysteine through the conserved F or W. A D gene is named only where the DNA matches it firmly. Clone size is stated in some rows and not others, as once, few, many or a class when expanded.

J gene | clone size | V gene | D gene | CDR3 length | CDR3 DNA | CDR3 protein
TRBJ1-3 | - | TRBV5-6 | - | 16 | TGTGCCAGCAGCTTCCGTAGGGGGACCTCTGGAAACACCATATATTTT | CASSFRRGTSGNTIYF
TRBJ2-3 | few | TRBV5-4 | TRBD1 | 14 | TGTGCCAGCAGCCCCCGGACAGGGGAAGATACGCAGTATTTT | CASSPRTGEDTQYF
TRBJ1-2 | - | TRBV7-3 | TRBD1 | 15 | TGTGCCAGCAGCCTCAACGCCGGGACAGGGATTTCCTACACCTTC | CASSLNAGTGISYTF
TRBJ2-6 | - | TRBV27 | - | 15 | TGTGCCAGCAGACCTGGGGGGGCTGGGGCCAACGTCCTGACTTTT | CASRPGGAGANVLTF
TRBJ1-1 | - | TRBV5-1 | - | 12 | TGCGCCAGCAGCCGGGGGGTCACTGAAGCTTTCTTT | CASSRGVTEAFF
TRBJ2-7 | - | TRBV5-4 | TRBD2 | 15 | TGTGCCAGCAGCCCAGGGGGGCTAGCGGGAGACGAGCAGTACTTC | CASSPGGLAGDEQYF
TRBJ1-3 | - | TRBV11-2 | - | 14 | TGTGCCAGCAGCTTAGGGAGCTCTGGAAACACCATATATTTT | CASSLGSSGNTIYF
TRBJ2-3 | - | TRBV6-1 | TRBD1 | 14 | TGTGCCAGCAGTGAAGGGACAGGGGCAGATACGCAGTATTTT | CASSEGTGADTQYF
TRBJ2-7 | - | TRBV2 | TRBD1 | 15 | TGTGCCAGCAGTTTCACAGGGGGCGCCCAAGGGGAGCAGTACTTC | CASSFTGGAQGEQYF
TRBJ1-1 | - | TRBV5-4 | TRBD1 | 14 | TGTGCCAGCAGCCAACACAGGGGTTGGACTGAAGCTTTCTTT | CASSQHRGWTEAFF